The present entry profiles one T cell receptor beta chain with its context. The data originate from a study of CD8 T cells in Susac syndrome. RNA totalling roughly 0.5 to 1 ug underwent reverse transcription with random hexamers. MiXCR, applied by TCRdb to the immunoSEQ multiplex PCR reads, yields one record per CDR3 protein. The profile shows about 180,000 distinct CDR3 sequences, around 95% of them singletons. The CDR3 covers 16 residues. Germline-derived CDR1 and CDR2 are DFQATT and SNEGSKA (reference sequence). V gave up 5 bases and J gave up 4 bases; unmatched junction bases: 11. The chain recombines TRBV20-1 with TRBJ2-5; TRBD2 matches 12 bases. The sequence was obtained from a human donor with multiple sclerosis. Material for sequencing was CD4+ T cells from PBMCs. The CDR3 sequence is CSARSVTSGGGETQYF. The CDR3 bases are TGCAGTGCTCGATCCGTGACTAGCGGGGGTGGAGAGACCCAGTACTTC.